The following is a T cell receptor (beta chain) sequence with its context. Its target is not known. Repertoires were generated with immunoSEQ multiplex PCR, while TCRdb's copy carries only in-frame clones and drops some. The sample contains about 36,000 clones, 85% to 95% of which appear only once. Germline assignment: CDR1 ENHRY and CDR2 SYGVKD. CDR3 size: 13 residues. V dropped 2 bases and J dropped 5 bases, with 8 bases sitting between them. This entry comes from a study of T cell clonotyping in hematopoietic cell transplantation. Whole-study findings and limits: After transplant, recipient diversity fell while pathologically expanded clonotypes grew through day 180. Broader posttransplant TCR repertoire diversity was predicted by graft donor and pretransplant recipient Inverse Simpson Index values.

Noted time point: recipient sample about 28 days before transplant, after cytoreduction. The gene calls are TRBV10-3 and TRBJ2-3, with D perhaps TRBD1 (6 bases). Specimen: peripheral blood mononuclear cells, collected before stem cell transplant. The source of this sequence is a man aged 35-49 years with chronic myeloid leukemia. Some clones in this sample may be carry-over from other donors' samples. The CDR3 region has the DNA TGTGCCATCAGTGAGCAGGGGCAAGATACGCAGTATTTT. It codes for CAISEQGQDTQYF.